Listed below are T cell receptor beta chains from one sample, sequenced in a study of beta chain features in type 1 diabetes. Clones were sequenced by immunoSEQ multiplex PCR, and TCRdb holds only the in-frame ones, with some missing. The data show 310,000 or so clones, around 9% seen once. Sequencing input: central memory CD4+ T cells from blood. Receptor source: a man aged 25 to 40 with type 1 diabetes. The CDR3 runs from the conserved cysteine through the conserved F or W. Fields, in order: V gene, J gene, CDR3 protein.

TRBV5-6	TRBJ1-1	CASSLIVGDRRPNTEAFF
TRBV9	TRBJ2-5	CASSPGQGIQETQYF
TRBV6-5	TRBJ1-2	CASSYSRQGGGYGYTF
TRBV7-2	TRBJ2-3	CASSLGQIDTDTQYF
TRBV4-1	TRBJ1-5	CASSSIDSSNQPQHF
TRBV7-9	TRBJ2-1	CASSPRNRGEQFF
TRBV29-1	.	CSVGLTRWPNEQYF
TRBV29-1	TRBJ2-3	CSAGEGGADTQYF
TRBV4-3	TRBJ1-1	CASSQDEFRSRGNTEAFF
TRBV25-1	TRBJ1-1	CASTPPTNTEAFF
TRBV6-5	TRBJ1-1	CASSLIRGNTEAFF
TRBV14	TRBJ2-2	CASSQVRNTGELFF
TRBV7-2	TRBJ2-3	CASSQGPADTQYF